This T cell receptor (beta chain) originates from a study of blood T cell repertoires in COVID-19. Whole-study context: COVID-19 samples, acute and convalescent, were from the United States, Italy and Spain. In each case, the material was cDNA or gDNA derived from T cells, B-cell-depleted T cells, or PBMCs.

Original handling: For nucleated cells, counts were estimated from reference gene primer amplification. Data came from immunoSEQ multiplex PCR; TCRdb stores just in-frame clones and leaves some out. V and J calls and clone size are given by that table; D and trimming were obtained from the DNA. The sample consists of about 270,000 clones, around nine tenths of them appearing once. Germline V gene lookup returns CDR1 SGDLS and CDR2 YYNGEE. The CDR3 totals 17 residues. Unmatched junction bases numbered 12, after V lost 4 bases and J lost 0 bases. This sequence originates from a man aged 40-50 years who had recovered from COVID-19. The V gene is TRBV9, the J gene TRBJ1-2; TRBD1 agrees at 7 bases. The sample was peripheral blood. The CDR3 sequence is CASSLDPGQMTNYGYTF. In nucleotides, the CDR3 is TGTGCCAGCAGCTTAGATCCGGGACAGATGACTAACTATGGCTACACCTTC. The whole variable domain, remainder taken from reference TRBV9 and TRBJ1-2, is DSGVTQTPKHLITATGQRVTLRCSPRSGDLSVYWYQQSLDQGLQFLIQYYNGEERAKGNILERFSAQQFPDLHSELNLSSLELGDSALYFCASSLDPGQMTNYGYTFGSGTRLTVV.